This is a list of T cell receptor beta chains from one sample in a study of regulatory T cells in long-lasting Graves disease. TCRdb called the multiplex PCR reads again in MiXCR, with one record for every CDR3 protein. The sample includes hundreds of thousands of distinct CDR3 sequences, around a sixth of them seen just once. The specimen comprised peripheral blood mononuclear cells (PBMCs), sampled at new diagnosis, from a patient treated with antithyroid drugs. The source of these receptors is a female donor with Graves disease. The CDR3 runs from the conserved cysteine through the conserved F or W. Fields, in order: V gene, D gene, J gene, clone size, CDR3 DNA, CDR3 protein. A D gene is named only where the DNA matches it firmly. Size is omitted from some rows. Given values are once, few, many or a class for expanded clones.

TRBV6-2/TRBV6-3	.	TRBJ1-6	.	TGTGCCAGCCTACGGAGCCGGACCCTATCCGATAATTCACCCCTCCACTTT	CASLRSRTLSDNSPLHF
TRBV12-3/TRBV12-4	.	TRBJ2-2	many	TGTGCCAGCAGTTTTAAAAGGGAGCTGTTTTTT	CASSFKRELFF
TRBV6-1	.	TRBJ2-5	many	TGTGCCAGCAGTGAATCAAGGGCGGGGCCCCGGGAGACCCAGTACTTC	CASSESRAGPRETQYF
TRBV4-3	TRBD1	TRBJ1-1	many	TGCGCCAGCAGCCAAGAAATCCTTGGGACAGGGCAAACTGAAGCTTTCTTT	CASSQEILGTGQTEAFF
TRBV28	TRBD2	TRBJ2-7	many	TGTGCCAGCAGTTTTCTCGGGAGGGTCGACGAGCAGTACTTC	CASSFLGRVDEQYF
TRBV4-1	.	TRBJ1-2	.	TGCGCCAGCAGCCAAGAAGGTGCGGGGGACGACTATGGCTACACCTTC	CASSQEGAGDDYGYTF
TRBV7-3	.	TRBJ2-2	few	TGTGCCAGCAGCCCGGACTTCTCCGGGGAGCTGTTTTTT	CASSPDFSGELFF
TRBV29-1	.	TRBJ1-2	many	TGCAGCGTTGTCTTCCTACAATATGGCTACACCTTC	CSVVFLQYGYTF
TRBV18	TRBD1	TRBJ2-3	.	TGTGCCAGCTCGACCGGGACAGACTACACAGATACGCAGTATTTT	CASSTGTDYTDTQYF
TRBV20-1	TRBD2	TRBJ2-7	many	TGCAGTGCTCGACGCCCGACTAGCGGGAGCTACGAGCAGTACTTC	CSARRPTSGSYEQYF